The 32 T cell receptor beta chains listed next were all sequenced from one sample in a study of cytomegalovirus exposure and HLA in healthy donors. It was with 60 Vbeta and 13 Jbeta primers that the PCR ran. The protocol was immunoSEQ multiplex PCR, while the TCRdb copy is restricted to in-frame clones and leaves out a portion. The sample totals over 110,000 clones. Specimen: PBMCs. These receptors were obtained from a male donor in good health and CMV-seronegative.

The chain uses TRBV18 and TRBJ1-1; D not resolved. V shed 0 bases and J shed 4 bases, with 18 bases lying between them. The CDR3 contains 17 residues. CDR1 KGHSH and CDR2 LQKENI come from the germline V gene. CDR3 DNA: TGTGCCAGCTCACCACCGTCTTTGGGAGGGTTAGGCACTGAAGCTTTCTTT. It translates to CASSPPSLGGLGTEAFF.

The chain is built from TRBV6-6 and TRBJ1-6; tentative D call: TRBD1 (5 bases). The CDR3 covers 12 residues. The V gene lost 8 bases and the J gene lost 5 bases, with 7 bases spanning the gap. The germline V gene has CDR1 MNHNY and CDR2 SVGAGI (reference sequence). CDR3: CASGGDNSPLHF. DNA for the CDR3: TGTGCCAGCGGGGGGGATAATTCACCCCTCCACTTT.

The V and J genes are TRBV7-9 and TRBJ2-1; D is possibly TRBD1 (6 bases). Trimming removed 4 bases at V and 5 bases at J, with 9 bases between. Germline V gene lookup returns CDR1 SEHNR and CDR2 FQNEAQ (reference sequence). The CDR3 covers 13 residues. The CDR3 region is CASSSRQDNEQFF. In DNA, the CDR3 is TGTGCCAGCAGCTCGCGACAGGACAATGAGCAGTTCTTC.

The genes are TRBV30 and TRBJ1-6; 10 bases match TRBD1. J was trimmed by 7 bases and V by 3 bases; bases with no gene match: 12. The CDR3 extends over 17 amino acids. The germline gives CDR1 GTSNPN, CDR2 SVGIG (reference sequence). As DNA, the CDR3 is TGTGCCTGGAGCCGGGACAGGGGCACCGGGGGGAATTCACCCCTCCACTTT. Protein sequence: CAWSRDRGTGGNSPLHF. Together with reference TRBV30 and TRBJ1-6, the CDR3 gives the full variable domain: SQTIHQWPATLVQPVGSPLSLECTVEGTSNPNLYWYRQAAGRGLQLLFYSVGIGQISSEVPQNLSASRPQDRQFILSSKKLLLSDSGFYLCAWSRDRGTGGNSPLHFGNGTRLTVT.

The gene calls are TRBV2 and TRBJ2-1; no definite D call. The ends were cut back, 5 bases at V and 7 bases at J, with 15 bases in the middle. The CDR3 runs 14 residues. Germline CDR1 is SNHLY and CDR2 is FYNNEI. This CDR3 reads CASSKTAVKNEQFF. CDR3 DNA: TGTGCCAGCAGTAAAACGGCGGTTAAGAATGAGCAGTTCTTC.

The chain recombines TRBV9 with TRBJ2-7; D may be TRBD2 (5 bases). Germline V gene data show CDR1 as SGDLS and CDR2 as YYNGEE. The V gene lost 0 bases and the J gene lost 0 bases, with 13 bases spanning the gap. This CDR3 region has 16 residues. For the CDR3, the DNA is TGTGCCAGCAGCGTAGGCGGCGGGCAAAGCTCCTACGAGCAGTACTTC. Translating it yields CASSVGGGQSSYEQYF.

The chain is built from TRBV9 and TRBJ2-2; perhaps TRBD1 as D (6 bases). The length of the CDR3 is 16 residues. CDR1 is SGDLS, CDR2 YYNGEE, per germline. Trimming took 3 bases from V and 0 from J, leaving 12 bases between them. CDR3 region: CASSGPGHSNTGELFF. Here the CDR3 DNA reads TGTGCCAGCAGCGGACCGGGACACTCGAACACCGGGGAGCTGTTTTTT.

The rearrangement links TRBV25-1 to TRBJ1-2; 7 bases are shared with TRBD1. CDR3 length: 17 residues. Trimming took 4 bases from V and 4 from J; bases not matched to a gene: 15. Germline CDR1 is MGHDK and CDR2 is SYGVNS. In DNA form, the CDR3 reads TGTGCCAGCAGTGGCGGGACAGCAACATATTATTCCTATGGCTACACCTTC. It translates to CASSGGTATYYSYGYTF.

The rearrangement joins TRBV19 to TRBJ1-2, with TRBD1 matching over 8 bases. In germline, CDR1 is LNHDA, CDR2 SQIVND (reference sequence). This CDR3 comprises 15 residues. V lost 4 bases, J lost 8 bases, and 12 bases stayed unmatched. CDR3 region: CASSTPGQGLGGYTF. CDR3 coding DNA: TGTGCCAGTAGTACGCCCGGACAGGGTCTAGGCGGCTACACCTTC.

The chain employs TRBV7-6 and TRBJ2-3; D is possibly TRBD1 (5 bases). From germline, CDR1 is SGHVS and CDR2 FNYEAQ. Trimming stripped 1 base from V and 0 bases from J, with 14 bases between. CDR3 size: 17 residues. CDR3 coding DNA: TGTGCCAGCAGCTTAGGAAGGGGTCTCTCTAGCACAGATACGCAGTATTTT. This translates into CASSLGRGLSSTDTQYF.

This sequence joins TRBV12-5 and TRBJ2-1; perhaps TRBD1 as D (6 bases). The V end was cut by 4 bases, the J end by 1 base, with 11 bases between. The germline gives CDR1 LGHNT, CDR2 FRNRAP. The CDR3 totals 15 residues. The CDR3 sequence: CASGYGQGSYNEQFF. As DNA, the CDR3 is TGTGCTAGTGGTTACGGGCAGGGGTCCTACAATGAGCAGTTCTTC. The full variable domain, with the rest looked up from reference TRBV12-5 and TRBJ2-1, is DARVTQTPRHKVTEMGQEVTMRCQPILGHNTVFWYRQTMMQGLELLAYFRNRAPLDDSGMPKDRFSAEMPDATLATLKIQPSEPRDSAVYFCASGYGQGSYNEQFFGPGTRLTVL.

The rearrangement uses TRBV5-1 and TRBJ1-2; 9 bases match TRBD1. This CDR3 has 14 amino acids. V lost 4 bases and J lost 5; bases outside the gene matches: 6. Germline values: CDR1 SGHRS, CDR2 YFSETQ. In DNA form, the CDR3 reads TGCGCCAGCAGCGCTGGGGACAGGGTATATGGCTACACCTTC. As protein: CASSAGDRVYGYTF.

The rearrangement uses TRBV5-1 and TRBJ2-7; 10 bases align to TRBD2. This CDR3 is built from 14 residues. The V and J ends lost 2 bases and 5 bases, in that order; junction bases with no gene match: 4. The germline gives CDR1 SGHRS, CDR2 YFSETQ. CDR3 loop: CASSFGLAGDEQYF. CDR3 nucleotide sequence: TGCGCCAGCAGCTTCGGGCTAGCGGGAGACGAGCAGTACTTC.

For the CDR3, the DNA is TGTGCCAGCAGTTTGGGGGGGCGCTTGAGGAATTCACCCCTCCACTTT. Encoded protein: CASSLGGRLRNSPLHF. This chain joins TRBV27 and TRBJ1-6, with D possibly matching TRBD1 (6 bases). V was shortened by 3 bases and J by 7 bases, with 16 bases between the two germline ends. This CDR3 spans 16 amino acids. CDR1 MNHEY and CDR2 SMNVEV come from the germline V gene (reference sequence).

This chain connects TRBV10-3 to TRBJ1-1, with unresolved D. The CDR3 is 14 amino acids. V was pared by 11 bases and J by 2 bases, with 18 bases between. Germline V lookup: CDR1 ENHRY, CDR2 SYGVKD. CDR3 sequence reads: CASTDDLTNTEAFF. CDR3 bases: TGTGCCTCCACAGATGACCTAACAAACACTGAAGCTTTCTTT.

The CDR3 nucleotides are TGCGCCAGCAGCGGAACAGGTAATACTTACAATGAGCAGTTCTTC. Amino acid sequence: CASSGTGNTYNEQFF. The chain joins TRBV5-1 to TRBJ2-1, with a possible D match to TRBD1 (5 bases). This CDR3 contains 15 residues. CDR1 and CDR2 from the germline V gene are SGHRS and YFSETQ. The V end was cut by 4 bases, the J end by 4 bases, with 15 bases between.

The V call is TRBV6-6, the J call TRBJ2-7; TRBD1 agrees at 7 bases. The CDR3 spans 13 residues. The germline V gene has CDR1 MNHNY and CDR2 SVGAGI (reference sequence). V shed 4 bases and J 4 bases; nucleotides not matched to a gene: 4. The CDR3 nucleotides read TGTGCCAGCAGTTCGGACAGGACATACGAGCAGTACTTC. It yields the protein CASSSDRTYEQYF.

V is TRBV7-2 and J is TRBJ1-6; D might be TRBD1 (6 bases). The germline gives CDR1 SGHTA, CDR2 FQGNSA. The length of the CDR3 is 15 residues. V lost 4 bases to trimming and J lost 6 bases, with 13 bases between them. CDR3 nucleotides: TGTGCCAGCAGCTCAACCGGGACAATTAATTCACCCCTCCACTTT. Encoded protein: CASSSTGTINSPLHF.

The chain carries TRBV5-1 and TRBJ1-1; D ambiguous. CDR1 is SGHRS, CDR2 YFSETQ, per germline. The CDR3 sequence is 13 residues long. With 5 bases removed from V and 2 bases from J, the gap between germline ends came to 10 bases. The DNA of the CDR3 is TGCGCCAGCAGATCCGACAAAAACACTGAAGCTTTCTTT. This translates into CASRSDKNTEAFF.

V usage is TRBV28 and J usage is TRBJ1-1, with a weak D call TRBD1 (6 bases). This CDR3 is 13 amino acids long. In germline, CDR1 is MDHEN, CDR2 SYDVKM. V lost 2 bases and J 7 bases, leaving 11 bases between the germline ends. The CDR3 DNA reads as TGTGCCAGCAGTTTACCACGACAGGATGAAGCTTTCTTT. This sequence encodes CASSLPRQDEAFF.

The chain joins TRBV18 to TRBJ2-7; maybe TRBD1 (6 bases). Trimming stripped 5 bases from V and 1 base from J, with 18 bases between. The CDR3 runs to 16 residues. Germline loops: CDR1 KGHSH, CDR2 LQKENI. The CDR3 DNA sequence: TGTGCCAGCTCAGACCCCCGGGGACAACTATCCTACGAGCAGTACTTC. Amino acids: CASSDPRGQLSYEQYF.

The J gene is TRBJ2-1, the V gene TRBV29-1; 7 bases match TRBD1. This CDR3 has 15 residues. Germline CDR1 is SQVTM and CDR2 is ANQGSEA. V lost 5 bases to trimming and J lost 0 bases; unmatched junction nucleotides: 7. Here the CDR3 reads CSVHTTGSSYNEQFF. CDR3 in DNA: TGCAGCGTTCACACGACAGGGAGCTCCTACAATGAGCAGTTCTTC.

The J gene is TRBJ2-7, the V gene TRBV18; 9 bases align to TRBD1. CDR3 length: 14 amino acids. Trimming took 4 bases from V and 1 from J; bases not matched to a gene: 2. Germline CDR1 and CDR2: KGHSH and LQKENI. The CDR3 nucleotides are TGTGCCAGCTCACGGACAGGGGAGTCCTACGAGCAGTACTTC. It is translated as CASSRTGESYEQYF.

The chain uses TRBV7-2 and TRBJ2-3, with 10 bases that match TRBD2. This CDR3 has 17 amino acids. Germline V lookup: CDR1 SGHTA, CDR2 FQGNSA. V gave up 2 bases and J gave up 0 bases; unmatched junction bases: 5. The CDR3 coding sequence is TGTGCCAGCAGCTTATGGGCGGGACTAGCGAGCACAGATACGCAGTATTTT. It codes for CASSLWAGLASTDTQYF.

Here the CDR3 reads CASLTGYEQYF. The CDR3 bases are TGTGCCAGCCTAACGGGGTACGAGCAGTACTTC. The V gene is TRBV28, the J gene TRBJ2-7; TRBD2 might be the D (5 bases). The CDR3 covers 11 residues. Trimming removed 8 bases at V and 4 bases at J, with 9 bases between. Germline CDR1 MDHEN, CDR2 SYDVKM.

This chain uses TRBV6-5 with TRBJ1-1; TRBD1 might be the D (5 bases). The germline gives CDR1 MNHEY, CDR2 SVGAGI. This CDR3 is built from 15 residues. Deletions cut 0 bases from V and 4 bases from J, with 12 bases between. CDR3 in DNA: TGTGCCAGCAGTTACTCTTGGCAGGGTAGCACTGAAGCTTTCTTT. It specifies CASSYSWQGSTEAFF.

This chain links TRBV2 with TRBJ1-1; possible D gene TRBD1, 6 bases. V lost 4 bases and J 6 bases, leaving 18 bases between the germline ends. Per germline, CDR1 SNHLY and CDR2 FYNNEI. The CDR3 runs 15 residues. The CDR3 coding sequence is TGTGCCAGCAGTGGGTCACACGCAGGGGTCGCTGAAGCTTTCTTT. Translating gives CASSGSHAGVAEAFF.

V usage is TRBV7-2 and J usage is TRBJ2-7; D is possibly TRBD1 (6 bases). The CDR3 loop spans 15 amino acids. Germline V gene data show CDR1 as SGHTA and CDR2 as FQGNSA. V lost 0 bases and J lost 0, with 9 bases in between. CDR3 in amino acids: CASSLARTVSYEQYF. For the CDR3, the DNA is TGTGCCAGCAGCTTAGCGAGGACAGTCTCCTACGAGCAGTACTTC. The whole variable domain, remainder taken from reference TRBV7-2 and TRBJ2-7, is GAGVSQSPSNKVTEKGKDVELRCDPISGHTALYWYRQSLGQGLEFLIYFQGNSAPDKSGLPSDRFSAERTGGSVSTLTIQRTQQEDSAVYLCASSLARTVSYEQYFGPGTRLTVT.

Notes on this clone: This specimen includes other DNA sequences encoding the same CDR3. V usage is TRBV30 and J usage is TRBJ1-5; 7 bases are a match to TRBD1. Germline trimming cut 3 bases from V and 4 bases from J; bases unmatched to any gene: 3. The germline CDR1 and CDR2 sequences are GTSNPN and SVGIG (reference sequence). This CDR3 spans 13 amino acids. Written as DNA, the CDR3 is TGTGCCTGGAGGGCAGGGGGGAATCAGCCCCAGCATTTT. Protein: CAWRAGGNQPQHF.

The J gene is TRBJ1-5, the V gene TRBV18; 9 bases are shared with TRBD1. The CDR3 runs to 15 residues. Germline V gene lookup returns CDR1 KGHSH and CDR2 LQKENI. The ends lost 5 bases at V and 6 bases at J; junction bases unmatched: 8. This chain's CDR3 is CASSSGTGTLQPQHF. CDR3 bases: TGTGCCAGCTCATCCGGGACAGGGACCCTTCAGCCCCAGCATTTT.

V and J are TRBV29-1 and TRBJ2-1; TRBD1 matches at 11 bases. CDR3 size: 13 residues. Unmatched junction bases numbered 1, after V lost 6 bases and J lost 3 bases. Germline CDR1 is SQVTM and CDR2 is ANQGSEA. CDR3 coding DNA: TGCAGCGTCGGGACAGGGGGCTACAATGAGCAGTTCTTC. Amino acid sequence: CSVGTGGYNEQFF.

The chain is built from TRBV6-5 and TRBJ1-1; 9 bases match TRBD1. The CDR3 length is 13 residues. Losses at the gene ends were 6 bases for V and 5 bases for J; bases not matched to a gene: 4. CDR1 is MNHEY and CDR2 is SVGAGI in the germline V gene. The CDR3 spells CASRGQGRTEAFF. The DNA for the CDR3 is TGTGCCAGCAGGGGACAGGGAAGGACTGAAGCTTTCTTT.